The rows below give T cell receptor beta chains drawn from one sample of a study of T cells in localized non-small cell lung cancer. Profiled with immunoSEQ multiplex PCR; TCRdb holds only in-frame clones, not every one. The sample has some 53,000 clones; 80% to 90% are singletons. This material consisted of peripheral blood, taken before any cancer treatment. Receptor source: a male donor at least 60 years old with stage III squamous cell lung carcinoma. Each CDR3 is given with its conserved first and last residue. Fields, in order: J gene, D gene, V gene, clone size, CDR3 protein, CDR3 DNA. The D gene is left open where the match is weak. The size entry is marked missing in some rows and otherwise reads once, few, many or a size class.

TRBJ1-3,TRBD1,TRBV7-2,.,CASSGGQYRTGNTIYF,TGTGCCAGCAGCGGGGGACAGTATCGTACTGGAAACACCATATATTTT
TRBJ2-7,.,TRBV7-8,.,CASSSPGRTSYEQYF,TGTGCCAGCAGCTCCCCGGGACGGACCTCCTACGAGCAGTACTTC
TRBJ2-2,TRBD2,TRBV9,.,CASSRRTSGNTGELFF,TGTGCCAGCTCCAGAAGGACTAGCGGGAACACCGGGGAGCTGTTTTTT
TRBJ1-4,TRBD1,TRBV7-9,.,CASSRGQGGEKLFF,TGTGCCAGCAGCCGGGGACAGGGCGGGGAAAAACTGTTTTTT
TRBJ2-3,.,TRBV11-3,.,CASSRPRGRPPPDTQYF,TGTGCCAGCAGCCGGCCCCGGGGGCGACCCCCCCCAGATACGCAGTATTTT
TRBJ1-6,.,TRBV7-9,.,CASSSQNSGRYNSPLHF,TGTGCCAGCAGCTCTCAAAACTCAGGCAGATATAATTCACCCCTCCACTTT
TRBJ1-1,.,TRBV5-8,once,CASSQDSRGTEAFF,TGCGCCAGCAGCCAAGATTCGAGGGGCACTGAAGCTTTCTTT
TRBJ2-6,.,TRBV5-1,.,CASSPWRSGANVLTF,TGCGCCAGCAGCCCGTGGCGGTCTGGGGCCAACGTCCTGACTTTC
TRBJ2-2,.,TRBV5-1,.,CASSRDGLTTGELFF,TGCGCCAGCAGCCGGGACGGGCTTACCACCGGGGAGCTGTTTTTT
TRBJ1-5,.,TRBV5-6,.,CASSGLRFNQPQHF,TGTGCCAGCAGCGGATTGAGGTTCAATCAGCCCCAGCATTTT
TRBJ2-5,.,TRBV7-2,once,CASSFGGGGETQYF,TGTGCCAGCAGCTTCGGAGGGGGCGGAGAGACCCAGTACTTC
TRBJ1-2,.,TRBV20-1,.,CSAGQSYGYTF,TGCAGTGCCGGTCAAAGCTATGGCTACACCTTC
TRBJ2-3,.,TRBV5-6,.,CASSLGGSLTDTQYF,TGTGCCAGCAGCTTGGGGGGATCCCTCACAGATACGCAGTATTTT
TRBJ2-3,TRBD2,TRBV9,.,CASSVTGRWADTQYF,TGTGCCAGCAGCGTAACCGGGAGGTGGGCAGATACGCAGTATTTT
TRBJ2-7,.,TRBV9,.,CASSVVGQSEQYF,TGTGCCAGCAGCGTAGTAGGTCAGTCCGAGCAGTACTTC
TRBJ2-3,.,TRBV6-5,.,CASSYSSGTDTQYF,TGTGCCAGCAGTTATTCTAGCGGCACAGATACGCAGTATTTT
TRBJ1-1,TRBD1,TRBV7-9,.,CASSFGQVPEAFF,TGTGCCAGCAGCTTTGGACAGGTCCCTGAAGCTTTCTTT
TRBJ1-1,.,TRBV16,.,CASSAYREAFF,TGTGCCAGCAGCGCTTACCGCGAAGCTTTCTTT
TRBJ2-5,TRBD2,TRBV5-1,.,CASSLMGSGGAETQYF,TGCGCCAGCAGCTTGATGGGTAGCGGGGGGGCAGAGACCCAGTACTTC
TRBJ1-2,TRBD1,TRBV28,.,CASSQTGQGLYGYTF,TGTGCCAGCAGTCAGACTGGACAGGGTCTCTATGGCTACACCTTC
TRBJ2-1,TRBD2,TRBV11-3,.,CASSLTSGGYNEQFF,TGTGCCAGCAGCTTAACTAGCGGGGGGTACAATGAGCAGTTCTTC
TRBJ1-5,.,TRBV2,.,CASSGVGASNQPQHF,TGTGCCAGCAGTGGGGTCGGGGCGAGCAATCAGCCCCAGCATTTT
TRBJ1-1,.,TRBV7-8,.,CASSLVQGLEAFF,TGTGCCAGCAGCTTAGTGCAGGGCCTTGAAGCTTTCTTT
TRBJ1-5,.,TRBV21-1,.,CASSQGQGAFGNQPQHF,TGTGCCAGCAGCCAGGGACAGGGGGCTTTCGGTAATCAGCCCCAGCATTTT
TRBJ1-1,.,TRBV18,.,CASSPPSRGDEAFF,TGTGCCAGCTCACCACCGTCGAGAGGGGATGAAGCTTTCTTT
TRBJ1-4,TRBD1,TRBV7-9,.,CASSQGQGVEKLFF,TGTGCCAGCAGCCAGGGACAGGGTGTGGAAAAACTGTTTTTT
TRBJ2-2,.,TRBV13,.,CASFRQGASGANTGELFF,TGTGCCAGCTTCAGGCAGGGGGCTAGCGGGGCGAACACCGGGGAGCTGTTTTTT
TRBJ2-5,.,TRBV5-4,.,CASSLVSGTQETQYF,TGTGCCAGCAGCTTGGTTTCTGGGACTCAAGAGACCCAGTACTTC
TRBJ2-7,.,TRBV2,medium-sized,CASSETGTSNEQYF,TGTGCCAGCAGTGAGACAGGGACTTCTAACGAGCAGTACTTC
TRBJ1-4,TRBD1,TRBV9,.,CASSPDQTGARAKLFF,TGTGCCAGCAGCCCCGACCAGACAGGGGCTCGCGCAAAACTGTTTTTT
TRBJ2-3,TRBD2,TRBV19,.,CASSIGLAGTDTQYF,TGTGCCAGTAGTATAGGGCTAGCGGGCACAGATACGCAGTATTTT
TRBJ1-2,TRBD1,TRBV15,.,CATSSDRVSGYTF,TGTGCCACCAGCTCGGACAGGGTGTCTGGCTACACCTTC
TRBJ2-3,TRBD2,TRBV7-6,.,CASSLRTSGTDTQYF,TGTGCCAGCAGCCTCCGGACTAGCGGCACAGATACGCAGTATTTT
TRBJ2-7,.,TRBV10-3,.,CAISETAQQYEQYF,TGTGCCATCAGTGAGACAGCTCAACAATACGAGCAGTACTTC
TRBJ2-2,TRBD2,TRBV19,.,CASKPRGGNTGELFF,TGTGCCAGTAAACCCCGGGGGGGGAACACCGGGGAGCTGTTTTTT
TRBJ2-1,.,TRBV19,.,CASSRKISLKQFF,TGTGCCAGTAGCAGAAAAATTAGCCTGAAGCAGTTCTTC
TRBJ2-1,.,TRBV2,once,CASKITLEAMAEQFF,TGTGCCAGCAAAATCACCCTAGAGGCGATGGCTGAGCAGTTCTTC
TRBJ2-1,TRBD1,TRBV2,.,CASKTGVDYNEQFF,TGTGCCAGCAAGACAGGGGTGGACTACAATGAGCAGTTCTTC
TRBJ2-5,.,TRBV7-3,.,CASSLGVVEGETQYF,TGTGCCAGCAGCTTAGGGGTTGTGGAGGGGGAGACCCAGTACTTC
TRBJ1-5,TRBD1,TRBV2,once,CASRDGTVYQPQHF,TGTGCCAGCAGGGATGGGACAGTTTATCAGCCCCAGCATTTT
TRBJ2-2,.,TRBV4-1,.,CASSSQGFGTGELFF,TGCGCCAGCAGCTCGCAAGGCTTCGGCACCGGGGAGCTGTTTTTT
TRBJ2-1,.,TRBV6-5,.,CASSSRDNEQFF,TGTGCCAGCAGTTCCCGGGACAATGAGCAGTTCTTC